The text below deals with one TCR beta chain. This clonotype was picked up a small number of times. The antigen it recognizes is unknown. No quality values exist for individual bases; no much larger clone is one base distant. CDR1 SGHTA and CDR2 FQGTGA are derived from the germline V gene. Cut back by 2 bases and 5 bases, the V and J ends lie 21 bases apart. The CDR3 holds 18 amino acids from the cysteine to the phenylalanine. The entry retains the CDR3 DNA only, 54 bases that are in frame from base 1. The data were taken from a study of response to subunit inactivated influenza vaccine (dated by TCRdb to 2017 to 2018). A note on the overall study: Deep quantitative T cell receptor repertoire profiling was used in the study to track responses to a trivalent subunit inactivated influenza vaccine. What the study reported, not specific to this receptor: The authors suggested that each seasonal influenza vaccination may recruit only a limited number of new T cells.

Libraries were constructed by RT-PCR. Sequencing was carried out with an Illumina HiSeq 2500. TCRdb handled the public reads itself, with Q25 trimming in fastp and clone calling in MiXCR, and kept productive beta chains. Here each entry gathers all rows of one CDR3 protein and keeps the most common genes and DNA. The sample data list hundreds of thousands of distinct CDR3 sequences, and roughly 15% of these were observed just once. The ten largest clonotypes hold 7.6% of the sample. The rearranged chain carries TRBV7-3 and TRBJ2-2; tentative D gene TRBD2, with 5 bases matching. The material sequenced was PBMCs from blood, taken 14 days before vaccination. The receptor was derived from a man aged 45-60 years who received an inactivated influenza vaccine. Donor details come from another sample of the same person, matched by shared clones. CDR3 reads: CASSLVGTSRVVTGELFF. Read as DNA, the sequence is TGTGCCAGCAGCTTAGTAGGCACTAGTCGCGTCGTAACCGGGGAGCTGTTTTTT.